The 8 T cell receptor beta chains in this list originate from one sample, sequenced in a study of blood T cell repertoires in COVID-19. The repertoire was sequenced with immunoSEQ multiplex PCR; TCRdb's copy has only in-frame clones and lacks some. The repertoire holds under 200,000 clones, with roughly nine tenths as singletons. The sample taken for sequencing was peripheral blood. These receptors were collected from a man aged 55-75 years with active or convalescent COVID-19.

A single count supports this clone. The chain combines TRBV6-5 with TRBJ2-1; TRBD1 matches at 10 bases. The CDR3 has 15 residues. The ends lost 6 bases at V and 7 bases at J; junction bases unmatched: 9. Germline V gene lookup returns CDR1 MNHEY and CDR2 SVGAGI. CDR3 DNA: TGTGCCAGCAGGTTCGGGGGACAGGGGATAAATGAGCAGTTCTTC. Translation gives CASRFGGQGINEQFF.

J is TRBJ1-5 and V is TRBV10-3, with 8 bases fitting TRBD1. Trimming at V came to 5 bases and at J to 1 base, leaving 4 bases not matched to a gene. CDR3 length: 15 amino acids. Looked up from germline, CDR1 is ENHRY and CDR2 is SYGVKD. For the CDR3, the DNA is TGTGCCATCAGTTCAGACAGGGGAAGCAATCAGCCCCAGCATTTT. It codes for CAISSDRGSNQPQHF.

The J gene is TRBJ2-2, the V gene TRBV6-6; 7 bases agree with TRBD1. Losses at the gene ends were 2 bases for V and 8 bases for J; bases not matched to a gene: 11. The germline CDR1 and CDR2 sequences are MNHNY and SVGAGI (reference sequence). This CDR3 spans 16 amino acids. Here the CDR3 reads CASSYKPDRRFGELFF. In DNA, the CDR3 is TGTGCCAGCAGTTACAAACCGGACAGGAGATTTGGGGAGCTGTTTTTT.

The chain couples TRBV25-1 to TRBJ1-6, with 9 bases that match TRBD1. The length of the CDR3 is 15 residues. The V segment lost 3 bases and the J segment 7 bases; nucleotides outside the gene matches: 4. Per germline, CDR1 MGHDK and CDR2 SYGVNS. CDR3 amino acids: CASSDRDRVNSPLHF. For the CDR3, the DNA is TGTGCCAGCAGTGACCGGGACAGGGTCAATTCACCCCTCCACTTT.

There are a few counts of this clone. The V and J genes are TRBV7-2 and TRBJ2-7; TRBD1 might be the D (6 bases). Trimming took off 5 bases at V and 0 bases at J, with 14 bases between the two ends. The CDR3 length is 15 residues. Germline CDR1 reads SGHTA; CDR2 reads FQGNSA. CDR3 nucleotides: TGTGCCAGCAGCGAGGGACATTGGATCTCCTACGAGCAGTACTTC. Amino acid sequence: CASSEGHWISYEQYF.

The chain links TRBV10-2 to TRBJ2-7, with 9 positions matching TRBD2. Germline CDR1 WSHSY, CDR2 SAAADI. The V and J ends lost 2 bases and 5 bases, in that order; junction bases with no gene match: 7. This CDR3 region has 15 residues. In DNA, the CDR3 is TGCGCCAGCAGTGAGCGGCGGGGGGGCCTGGACGAGCAGTACTTC. Encoded protein: CASSERRGGLDEQYF.

The CDR3 DNA reads as TGTGCCAGCAGCCCCCGGGGTTCCAGAGGATACGAGCAGTACTTC. The encoded protein is CASSPRGSRGYEQYF. The chain carries TRBV7-9 and TRBJ2-7; TRBD2 might be the D (5 bases). V was cut by 5 bases and J by 4 bases, with 18 bases left in between. The CDR3 runs to 15 residues. Germline CDR1 is SEHNR and CDR2 is FQNEAQ (reference sequence).

This rearrangement joins TRBV2 to TRBJ2-3; 11 bases line up with TRBD2. The CDR3 covers 19 residues. Losses at the gene ends were 2 bases for V and 2 bases for J; bases not matched to a gene: 12. Germline assignment: CDR1 SNHLY and CDR2 FYNNEI. The CDR3 region has the DNA TGTGCCAGCAGTGAAAGAGGGATTACTAGCGGGGGAGTCACAGATACGCAGTATTTT. This translates into CASSERGITSGGVTDTQYF.